This TCR beta chain was captured by sequencing in a study of blood T cell repertoires in COVID-19. Study at large: Samples of COVID-19 (acute and convalescent) were obtained from the United States, Italy and Spain. The analysed material was cDNA or gDNA that came from T cells, B-cell-depleted T cells, or PBMCs.

Original analysis: Cell counts per sample came from amplifying reference gene primers. The table came from immunoSEQ multiplex PCR; TCRdb's copy has only in-frame clones and leaves some out. D and trimming come from the DNA, and the V and J calls and clone size come from that table. This sample has 200,000 to 250,000 clones, with about 85% found just once. J lost 0 bases, V lost 5 bases, and 4 bases had no gene match. The CDR3 covers 15 residues. CDR1 SEHNR and CDR2 FQNEAQ come from the germline V gene (reference sequence). V and J are TRBV7-9 and TRBJ1-5; 7 bases fit TRBD1. Sequenced sample: peripheral blood. This sequence was found in an elderly woman with active or convalescent COVID-19. CDR3 coding DNA: TGTGCCAGCAGCCCGGGACAGTCTAGCAATCAGCCCCAGCATTTT. It is translated as CASSPGQSSNQPQHF.